These 17 T cell receptor beta chains came from one sample sequenced in a study of T cells in Graves' hyperthyroidism and ophthalmopathy. Amplified regions were TCR beta CDR3 sequences from RNA transcripts. The HTBI primer set was used in a first-round RT-PCR of the TCR CDR3. TCRdb called the multiplex PCR reads again in MiXCR, with one record for every CDR3 protein. Counted here are under 350,000 distinct CDR3 sequences, 15% to 20% occurring once; the ten biggest clones make up 45% to 55%. The sequenced sample consisted of blood. These receptors all stem from a woman between 45 and 60 years old with Graves' hyperthyroidism.

The CDR3 region has the DNA TGTGCCAGCAGCGTAGAGGCCGGGCCACAGTTCTTC. This codes for CASSVEAGPQFF. V is TRBV9 and J is TRBJ2-1; D unclear. The length of the CDR3 is 12 residues. Trimming removed 0 bases at V and 13 bases at J, with 11 bases between. Germline assignment: CDR1 SGDLS and CDR2 YYNGEE.

This clonotype was recorded at least ten times. The chain is built from TRBV12-3 or TRBV12-4 and TRBJ1-1; 8 nucleotides line up with TRBD1. There are 13 residues in the CDR3. The V gene end was trimmed by 2 bases and the J gene end by 6 bases; junction bases not matched to a gene: 2. CDR3 DNA sequence: TGTGCCAGCAGTTTACAGGGGGCGTCTGAAGCTTTCTTT. It is translated as CASSLQGASEAFF.

The chain has TRBV27 and TRBJ1-2, with D tentatively TRBD1 (6 bases). This CDR3 contains 15 residues. V shed 8 bases and J shed 6 bases, with 22 bases lying between them. Germline CDR1 is MNHEY and CDR2 is SMNVEV (reference sequence). CDR3 sequence: CASGAGGGPVDGYTF. Here the CDR3 DNA reads TGTGCCAGCGGCGCCGGGGGGGGGCCGGTGGATGGCTACACCTTC.

The V gene is TRBV11-2, the J gene TRBJ2-1; the match to TRBD2 covers 11 bases. Losses at the gene ends were 5 bases for V and 11 bases for J; bases not matched to a gene: 14. In germline, CDR1 is SGHAT, CDR2 FQNNGV. This CDR3 has 16 residues. The CDR3 here is CASSQILAGGPHKQFF. DNA for the CDR3: TGTGCCAGCAGCCAAATCTTAGCGGGAGGGCCTCATAAGCAGTTCTTC.

This clonotype has a handful of counts. V is TRBV12-3 or TRBV12-4 and J is TRBJ1-1; 7 bases map to TRBD1. J lost 4 bases, V lost 6 bases, and 8 bases had no gene match. CDR3 length: 14 amino acids. The CDR3 DNA reads as TGTGCCAGCAGCCCAACAGGGGTGGGCACTGAAGCTTTCTTT. Translated, it gives CASSPTGVGTEAFF.

The rearrangement joins TRBV7-2 to TRBJ2-7; a weak D match, TRBD2 (6 bases). Germline-derived CDR1 and CDR2 are SGHTA and FQGNSA. The V end lost 5 bases, the J end lost 6 bases, and 20 bases lay between the germline ends. This CDR3 spans 15 amino acids. CDR3 region: CASSPEWGLGGEQYF. CDR3 DNA sequence: TGTGCCAGCAGCCCGGAATGGGGACTGGGGGGCGAGCAGTACTTC.

This clonotype occurred many times. V usage is TRBV6-1 and J usage is TRBJ2-1, with D possibly matching TRBD1 (6 bases). This CDR3 has 15 amino acids. V lost 1 base to trimming and J lost 9 bases, with 16 bases between them. From germline, CDR1 is MNHNS and CDR2 SASEGT. CDR3 DNA sequence: TGTGCCAGCAGTGAAGGAACAGGGCGAGCTAGTGAGCAGTTCTTC. This sequence encodes CASSEGTGRASEQFF.

V and J are TRBV30 and TRBJ1-2, with D unresolved. V dropped 3 bases and J dropped 4 bases, with 3 bases sitting between them. This CDR3 spans 10 amino acids. Germline V CDR1 and CDR2: GTSNPN, SVGIG (reference sequence). CDR3 coding DNA: TGTGCCTGGAGACGCTATGGCTACACCTTC. This encodes CAWRRYGYTF.

This clonotype was seen more than once but under ten times. The chain couples TRBV9 to TRBJ2-5; 10 positions agree with TRBD2. This CDR3 spans 16 amino acids. The germline V gene encodes CDR1 SGDLS and CDR2 YYNGEE. V dropped 1 base and J dropped 5; count of bases not matched to a gene: 8. In DNA form, the CDR3 reads TGTGCCAGCAGCGTAACAAGCGGGGGGGCTCGGGAGACCCAGTACTTC. Its protein is CASSVTSGGARETQYF.

A single count supports this clonotype. The CDR3 DNA reads as TGTGCCAGCAGTGAAAACAGGGGGCCCCTCCAAGAGACCCAGTACTTC. It is translated as CASSENRGPLQETQYF. J is TRBJ2-5 and V is TRBV6-1; 9 bases agree with TRBD1. The CDR3 extends over 16 amino acids. After removal of 2 bases from V and 1 base from J, the junction contained 5 bases not matched to a gene. Germline V gene sequence: CDR1 MNHNS, CDR2 SASEGT.

The table lists this clonotype with a few counts. The rearrangement uses TRBV11-3 and TRBJ2-2; D is undetermined. CDR1 is SGHNT and CDR2 is YENEEA in the germline V gene. The CDR3 consists of 14 residues. V was cut by 5 bases and J by 4 bases, with 11 bases left in between. The CDR3 DNA is TGTGCCAGCAGCACCTCGGACGGCACCGGGGAGCTGTTTTTT. Amino acid sequence: CASSTSDGTGELFF.

This clonotype has a count of ten or more. The chain carries TRBV15 and TRBJ1-1; TRBD1 aligns across 8 bases. CDR1 and CDR2 from the germline V gene are LNHNV and YYDKDF (reference sequence). The CDR3 extends over 16 amino acids. V trimming: 0 bases; J trimming: 1 base; junction bases outside the gene matches: 4. The CDR3 DNA reads as TGTGCCACCAGCAGAGATCGGACAGGGAGGAACACTGAAGCTTTCTTT. Amino acid sequence: CATSRDRTGRNTEAFF. Using reference TRBV15 and TRBJ1-1 for the parts outside the CDR3, the full variable domain is DAMVIQNPRYQVTQFGKPVTLSCSQTLNHNVMYWYQQKSSQAPKLLFHYYDKDFNNEADTPDNFQSRRPNTSFCFLDIRSPGLGDTAMYLCATSRDRTGRNTEAFFGQGTRLTVV.

This clonotype was counted only a few times. The V call is TRBV12-3 or TRBV12-4, the J call TRBJ2-2, with D unclear. The V gene lost 6 bases and the J gene lost 0 bases, with 17 bases spanning the gap. The CDR3 covers 17 residues. CDR3 DNA sequence: TGTGCCAGCAGCCCGTTGGGCACCCACTCGAACACCGGGGAGCTGTTTTTT. Encoded protein: CASSPLGTHSNTGELFF.

To note about this clonotype: Just one base apart from a much larger clone, this may be a read error. V is TRBV11-3 and J is TRBJ2-1; 13 nucleotides line up with TRBD2. Germline CDR1 and CDR2: SGHNT and YENEEA. The CDR3 is made up of 17 amino acids. V lost 0 bases, J lost 13 bases, and 12 bases stayed unmatched. The CDR3 nucleotides are TGTGCCAGCAGCTTAGATAAAGGACTAGCGGGAGAAAGTGATCAGTTCTTC. Encoded protein: CASSLDKGLAGESDQFF.

Note on this clonotype: The junction departs from germline at one end; a sequencing error may be responsible. The chain uses TRBV20-1 and TRBJ1-5; maybe TRBD1 (6 bases). The germline V gene encodes CDR1 DFQATT and CDR2 SNEGSKA (reference sequence). The CDR3 sequence is 13 residues long. The CDR3 nucleotides are TGCAGTGCTAGAGGGGGGGGCAAGCAGCCCCAGCATTTT. Amino acids: CSARGGGKQPQHF.

This clonotype was seen many times. The chain links TRBV7-2 to TRBJ1-2; possibly TRBD1 for D (6 bases). The CDR3 contains 16 residues. V was trimmed by 4 bases and J by 5 bases, leaving 20 bases between them. CDR1 is SGHTA and CDR2 is FQGNSA in the germline V gene. The CDR3 DNA reads as TGTGCCAGCAGCTCCAACCAGGCAATAAGGGGGTATGGCTACACCTTC. Its translation is CASSSNQAIRGYGYTF. Full variable domain (rest looked up from reference TRBV7-2 and TRBJ1-2): GAGVSQSPSNKVTEKGKDVELRCDPISGHTALYWYRQSLGQGLEFLIYFQGNSAPDKSGLPSDRFSAERTGGSVSTLTIQRTQQEDSAVYLCASSSNQAIRGYGYTFGSGTRLTVV.

This clonotype was found a few times. The chain has TRBV9 and TRBJ1-2, with 8 nucleotides matching TRBD1. This CDR3 has 13 residues. The ends lost 5 bases at V and 8 bases at J; junction bases unmatched: 8. Germline V gives CDR1 SGDLS, CDR2 YYNGEE. The CDR3 loop is CASSTQGARGYTF. As DNA, the CDR3 is TGTGCCAGCAGTACTCAGGGGGCAAGGGGCTACACCTTC.